Presented here are 21 T cell receptor beta chains from one specimen sequenced in a study of T cells in Graves' hyperthyroidism and ophthalmopathy. Template material for amplifying TCR beta CDR3 regions consisted of RNA transcripts. When the TCR CDR3 underwent first-round RT-PCR, the HTBI primer set was used. TCRdb reprocessed the multiplex PCR reads via MiXCR and lists one record per CDR3 protein. The data contain 250,000 to 300,000 distinct CDR3 sequences, roughly 15% of them singletons. The sample taken for sequencing was blood. The receptors stem from a woman aged 40 to 50 with Graves' hyperthyroidism.

V and J are TRBV10-3 and TRBJ1-5; 7 bases fit TRBD1. CDR3 length equals 13 residues. Germline CDR1 and CDR2: ENHRY and SYGVKD. V lost 5 bases, J lost 5 bases, and 3 bases stayed unmatched. This chain's CDR3 is CAISQGVDQPQHF. CDR3 sequence (DNA): TGTGCCATCAGTCAGGGGGTGGATCAGCCCCAGCATTTT.

This clonotype has only a few counts. The V call is TRBV19, the J call TRBJ1-1; 10 nucleotides match TRBD1. The CDR3 totals 14 residues. CDR1 and CDR2 from the germline V gene are LNHDA and SQIVND (reference sequence). The trim removed 7 bases at V and 4 bases at J, leaving 6 bases unmatched. The CDR3 loop is CASTDRGPFTEAFF. The CDR3 nucleotides are TGTGCCAGTACCGACAGGGGGCCCTTCACTGAAGCTTTCTTT. Drawing the rest from reference TRBV19 and TRBJ1-1, the complete variable domain is DGGITQSPKYLFRKEGQNVTLSCEQNLNHDAMYWYRQDPGQGLRLIYYSQIVNDFQKGDIAEGYSVSREKKESFPLTVTSAQKNPTAFYLCASTDRGPFTEAFFGQGTRLTVV.

This clonotype has a count of ten or more. The chain has TRBV10-3 and TRBJ2-7; D gene unclear. The CDR3 covers 11 residues. With 3 bases removed from V and 2 bases from J, the gap between germline ends came to 2 bases. Germline CDR1 is ENHRY and CDR2 is SYGVKD. The CDR3 DNA reads TGTGCCATCAGTGAAACCTACGAGCAGTACTTC. It specifies CAISETYEQYF.

This clonotype was found a few times. V gene TRBV18 combines with J gene TRBJ2-7; TRBD1 is a possible D gene (6 bases). Germline CDR1 is KGHSH and CDR2 is LQKENI. The CDR3 runs 13 residues. The V end was cut by 6 bases, the J end by 6 bases, with 15 bases between. For the CDR3, the DNA is TGTGCCAGCTCCCCGAATACAGGGACCGAGCAGTACTTC. It specifies CASSPNTGTEQYF.

The chain employs TRBV28 and TRBJ1-3, with 9 bases matching TRBD1. Trimming removed 3 bases from V and 3 bases from J; junction bases left unmatched: 3. The CDR3 length is 15 residues. Germline V CDR1 and CDR2: MDHEN, SYDVKM. The CDR3 bases are TGTGCCAGCAGTTTGTGGACAGGGGTTGGAAACACCATATATTTT. It codes for CASSLWTGVGNTIYF.

This clonotype was picked up many times. The chain couples TRBV5-1 to TRBJ2-7; the match to TRBD2 covers 9 bases. The junction had 15 bases not matched to a gene; V was cut back by 4 bases and J by 4 bases. The CDR3 loop spans 17 amino acids. Germline V gives CDR1 SGHRS, CDR2 YFSETQ. The CDR3 region is CASSPRRVSGSGYEQYF. In DNA, the CDR3 is TGCGCCAGCAGCCCTCGCCGCGTTAGCGGGAGTGGTTACGAGCAGTACTTC.

The table lists this clonotype with many counts. V and J are TRBV2 and TRBJ2-1, with 7 bases identical to TRBD2. Trimming at V came to 6 bases and at J to 2 bases, leaving 4 bases not matched to a gene. CDR3 length: 14 residues. CDR1 and CDR2 from the germline V gene are SNHLY and FYNNEI. The CDR3 DNA reads TGTGCCAGCAGCGGGGAGGGCACCTACAATGAGCAGTTCTTC. Translating it yields CASSGEGTYNEQFF.

V and J are TRBV6-1 and TRBJ2-4; perhaps TRBD2 as D (7 bases). The CDR3 sequence is 14 residues long. Trimming left V 8 bases short and J 8 bases short, with 19 bases between. Germline loops: CDR1 MNHNS, CDR2 SASEGT. This chain's CDR3 is CASGGGGGLDIQYF. The CDR3, as DNA: TGTGCCAGCGGAGGGGGGGGAGGTCTGGACATTCAGTACTTC.

V gene TRBV29-1 combines with J gene TRBJ2-5; 9 positions match TRBD1. Per the germline V gene, CDR1 is SQVTM and CDR2 is ANQGSEA. The CDR3 loop spans 15 amino acids. With V trimmed by 1 base and J by 1 base, 4 bases remained unmatched. The CDR3 nucleotides read TGCAGCGTTGAAGCTGGACAGGGGCCCCAAGAGACCCAGTACTTC. Amino acids: CSVEAGQGPQETQYF.

This clonotype came up a few times. This chain links TRBV6-1 with TRBJ2-7; D gene uncertain. CDR3 length equals 12 residues. V was pared by 4 bases and J by 4 bases, with 8 bases between. Germline V gives CDR1 MNHNS, CDR2 SASEGT. Written as DNA, the CDR3 is TGTGCCAGCAGTGCCGAAAATTACGAGCAGTACTTC. Its protein is CASSAENYEQYF.

The chain recombines TRBV9 with TRBJ1-6; D not resolved. The germline V gene has CDR1 SGDLS and CDR2 YYNGEE. The CDR3 runs 12 residues. Trimming cost V 3 bases and J 6 bases, with 4 bases left between them. The CDR3 region has the DNA TGTGCCAGCAGCGGGTTTAATTCACCCCTCCACTTT. This codes for CASSGFNSPLHF.

This clonotype was seen repeatedly, ten times or more. V and J are TRBV28 and TRBJ1-4; D call uncertain. Germline V lookup: CDR1 MDHEN, CDR2 SYDVKM. The ends were cut back, 7 bases at V and 7 bases at J, with 10 bases in the middle. The CDR3 has 12 amino acids. CDR3 residues: CASKGSSEKLFF. CDR3 DNA sequence: TGTGCCAGCAAAGGTTCATCTGAAAAACTGTTTTTT.

This clonotype was counted between two and nine times. The chain couples TRBV7-9 to TRBJ1-4, with 7 bases that match TRBD1. V lost 3 bases and J lost 4; bases outside the gene matches: 8. The CDR3 contains 16 residues. Germline CDR1 reads SEHNR; CDR2 reads FQNEAQ (reference sequence). CDR3 sequence (DNA): TGTGCCAGCAGCTTCGACAGGGAACGGTTTAATGAAAAACTGTTTTTT. Encoded protein: CASSFDRERFNEKLFF.

The chain links TRBV2 to TRBJ1-5; 7 nucleotides match TRBD1. From germline, CDR1 is SNHLY and CDR2 FYNNEI. Unmatched junction bases numbered 9, after V lost 6 bases and J lost 4 bases. This CDR3 spans 15 amino acids. For the CDR3, the DNA is TGTGCCAGCAGCTCGGGACAGACCGGGAATCAGCCCCAGCATTTT. Amino acids: CASSSGQTGNQPQHF.

This clonotype was seen many times. This sequence joins TRBV28 and TRBJ2-7; D remains unclear. This CDR3 comprises 14 residues. The germline gives CDR1 MDHEN, CDR2 SYDVKM. Trimming cost V 3 bases and J 2 bases, with 11 bases left between them. The chain's CDR3 is CASSFRQATYEQYF. The CDR3, as DNA: TGTGCCAGCAGTTTCCGTCAGGCAACCTACGAGCAGTACTTC.

This clonotype was picked up many times. The chain joins TRBV28 to TRBJ2-7; the D is unclear. The CDR3 is 15 residues long. V lost 2 bases and J 0 bases, leaving 11 bases between the germline ends. CDR1 is MDHEN, CDR2 SYDVKM, per germline. The CDR3 sequence: CASSLAAGNSYEQYF. In DNA, the CDR3 is TGTGCCAGCAGTTTAGCAGCAGGAAACTCCTACGAGCAGTACTTC.

The chain recombines TRBV24-1 with TRBJ1-3; unclear D gene. The ends were cut back, 3 bases at V and 7 bases at J, with 12 bases in the middle. This CDR3 is 14 amino acids long. Germline-derived CDR1 and CDR2 are KGHDR and SFDVKD. CDR3 region: CATSDTGSGNTIYF. DNA for the CDR3: TGTGCCACCAGTGATACCGGGTCCGGGAACACCATATATTTT.

The table lists this clonotype with a count of one. The chain couples TRBV19 to TRBJ1-2; 11 bases line up with TRBD1. This CDR3 comprises 15 residues. V was pared by 3 bases and J by 8 bases, with 8 bases of the junction left unmatched. Germline loops: CDR1 LNHDA, CDR2 SQIVND (reference sequence). CDR3 residues: CASSILRTGGGGYTF. The CDR3 DNA follows: TGTGCCAGTAGTATTTTGCGGACAGGGGGCGGAGGCTACACCTTC.

This clonotype was seen at least ten times. V gene TRBV7-2 combines with J gene TRBJ2-1; 12 nucleotides line up with TRBD2. Germline V gene lookup returns CDR1 SGHTA and CDR2 FQGNSA. With V trimmed by 3 bases and J by 0 bases, 3 bases remained unmatched. This CDR3 is 17 amino acids long. CDR3 DNA sequence: TGTGCCAGCAGCTTCGGACTAGCGGGAAGCTCCTACAATGAGCAGTTCTTC. It encodes CASSFGLAGSSYNEQFF.

This chain joins TRBV24-1 and TRBJ2-1, with a weak D call TRBD2 (5 bases). The germline gives CDR1 KGHDR, CDR2 SFDVKD. This CDR3 is 15 amino acids long. Trimming shortened V by 5 bases and J by 0 bases, and 10 bases separated the two germline ends. The CDR3 loop is CATSGASPSYNEQFF. The CDR3 coding sequence is TGTGCCACCAGTGGGGCTAGCCCCTCCTACAATGAGCAGTTCTTC.

On this clonotype: A much larger clone is a single base away; this may be a read error. In this CDR3 the conserved last residue, phenylalanine or tryptophan, is missing, so a read error is likely. This rearrangement joins TRBV3-1 to TRBJ2-7, with 7 bases lining up with TRBD1. The CDR3 is 12 amino acids. Germline CDR1 LGHDT, CDR2 YNNKEL (reference sequence). With 4 bases clipped from V and 6 bases from J, the junction kept 3 bases outside the gene matches. CDR3 bases: TGTGCCAGCAGCCTAGGGACAGCCGAGCAGTACCTC. The encoded protein is CASSLGTAEQYL.